This T cell receptor beta chain was found in a study of OX40 agonist ivuxolimab in advanced cancers. The repertoire was sequenced with immunoSEQ multiplex PCR; TCRdb's copy has only in-frame clones and lacks some. The data hold more than 60,000 clones, with around 80% observed a single time. The CDR3 is 13 amino acids. Germline values: CDR1 SNHLY, CDR2 FYNNEI. Trimming removed 1 base at V and 0 bases at J, with 3 bases between. The receptor was isolated from an adult with an advanced solid tumor such as melanoma, head and neck, liver or kidney cancer. This specimen was CD4+ or CD8+ T cells sorted from blood, taken in a trial of the OX40 agonist ivuxolimab. The chain carries TRBV2 and TRBJ1-1; D gene unclear. The CDR3 DNA reads as TGTGCCAGCAGTGAAGAATTGAACACTGAAGCTTTCTTT. Protein product: CASSEELNTEAFF.